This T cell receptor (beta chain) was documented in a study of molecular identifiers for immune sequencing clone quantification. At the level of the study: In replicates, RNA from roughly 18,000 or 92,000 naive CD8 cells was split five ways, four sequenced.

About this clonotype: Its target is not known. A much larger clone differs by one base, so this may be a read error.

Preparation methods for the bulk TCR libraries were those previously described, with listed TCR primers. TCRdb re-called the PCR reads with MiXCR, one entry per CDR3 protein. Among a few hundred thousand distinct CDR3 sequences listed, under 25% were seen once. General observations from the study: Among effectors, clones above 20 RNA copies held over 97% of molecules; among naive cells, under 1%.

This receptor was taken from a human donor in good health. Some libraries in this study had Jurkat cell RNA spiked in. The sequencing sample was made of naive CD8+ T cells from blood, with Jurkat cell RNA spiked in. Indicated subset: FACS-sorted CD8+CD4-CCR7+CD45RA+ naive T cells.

The CDR3 sequence is CARSLTGGYFGEQYF. The CDR3, as DNA: TGTGCCCGCAGCTTGACAGGGGGCTACTTTGGCGAGCAGTACTTC. V usage is TRBV7-6 and J usage is TRBJ2-7; 10 positions match TRBD1. CDR3 size: 15 residues. Germline V CDR1 and CDR2: SGHVS, FNYEAQ.